The clone carrying this TCR beta chain has ten or more counts. This specimen comes from a study of kidney transplant recipient with SARS-CoV-2 infection. MiXCR, applied by TCRdb to the reads, yields one record per CDR3 protein. The sample yields roughly 250,000 distinct CDR3 sequences, 29% seen once. The CDR3 is 16 amino acids. The junction had 9 bases not matched to a gene; V was cut back by 5 bases and J by 4 bases. Per germline, CDR1 MNHEY and CDR2 SVGEGT. The sample here was a blood sample, taken at baseline and between days 110 and 120 from a kidney transplant recipient. This sequence joins TRBV6-2 or TRBV6-3 and TRBJ1-1, with 11 bases that match TRBD1. The clonotype was recovered from a male patient in his thirties who had COVID-19 and was a kidney transplant recipient. Some T cells may have come from the graft donor. The CDR3 sequence: CASSLRTGGFSTEAFF. CDR3 in DNA: TGTGCCAGCAGTCTTCGGACAGGGGGCTTTAGCACTGAAGCTTTCTTT.